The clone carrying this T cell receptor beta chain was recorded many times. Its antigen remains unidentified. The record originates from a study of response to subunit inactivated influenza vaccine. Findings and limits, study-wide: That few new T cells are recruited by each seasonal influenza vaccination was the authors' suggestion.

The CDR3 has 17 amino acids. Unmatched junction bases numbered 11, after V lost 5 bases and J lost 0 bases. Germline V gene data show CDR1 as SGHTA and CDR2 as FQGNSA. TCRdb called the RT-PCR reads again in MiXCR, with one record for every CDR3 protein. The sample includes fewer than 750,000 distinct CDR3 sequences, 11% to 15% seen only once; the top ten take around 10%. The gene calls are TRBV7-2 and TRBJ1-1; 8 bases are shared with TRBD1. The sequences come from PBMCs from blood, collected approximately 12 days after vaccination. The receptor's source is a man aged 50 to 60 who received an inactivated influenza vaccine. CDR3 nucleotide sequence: TGTGCCAGCAGCCTATTCCGGGACAGGCGTATGAACACTGAAGCTTTCTTT. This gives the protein CASSLFRDRRMNTEAFF.